A selection of T cell receptor beta chains follows, all from one sample in a study of blood T cell repertoires in COVID-19. Only in-frame clones appear in the TCRdb table, and some are missing; sequencing was by immunoSEQ multiplex PCR. Of fewer than 400,000 clones in the sample, roughly 89% were seen once. Sequenced material: PBMCs or T cells enriched from blood (not recorded which). Receptors originate from a man aged 55 to 70 who had recovered from COVID-19. Both conserved end residues are part of each CDR3.

j_call: TRBJ2-7
v_call: TRBV4-1
cdr3_aa: CASSGGRQYEQYF

j_call: TRBJ1-4
v_call: TRBV5-5
cdr3_aa: CASSLGGVGATNEKLFF

j_call: TRBJ1-5
v_call: TRBV28
cdr3_aa: CASSWGTGYQPQHF

j_call: TRBJ2-7
v_call: TRBV7-9
cdr3_aa: CASSPGGTPFYEQYF

j_call: TRBJ2-7
v_call: TRBV21-1
cdr3_aa: CASSPRGAHPYEQYF

j_call: TRBJ1-1
v_call: TRBV3-1/TRBV3-2
cdr3_aa: CASSPERGYPTEAFF

j_call: TRBJ1-5
v_call: TRBV18
cdr3_aa: CASSPQGAGSNQPQHF

j_call: TRBJ1-1
v_call: TRBV24-1
cdr3_aa: CATSDAGTGGRTEAFF

j_call: TRBJ2-7
v_call: TRBV18
cdr3_aa: CASSNRDRGRYEQYF

j_call: TRBJ1-5
v_call: TRBV24-1
cdr3_aa: CATSESGWDQPQHF

j_call: TRBJ1-6
v_call: TRBV5-4
cdr3_aa: CASRQDRGPFSPLHF

j_call: TRBJ1-1
v_call: TRBV14
cdr3_aa: CASNRGSGTEAFF

j_call: TRBJ2-7
v_call: TRBV5-1
cdr3_aa: CASSLVGGTGPDPSYEQYF

j_call: TRBJ2-1
v_call: TRBV5-1
cdr3_aa: CASSLDLSSYNEQFF

j_call: TRBJ1-4
v_call: TRBV7-2
cdr3_aa: CASSSQTGPNEKLFF

j_call: TRBJ1-1
v_call: TRBV7-2
cdr3_aa: CASSPEGATEAFF

j_call: TRBJ2-1
v_call: TRBV9
cdr3_aa: CASSVVSSGYNEQFF

j_call: TRBJ1-4
v_call: TRBV4-1
cdr3_aa: CASSQPDRGGEKLFF

j_call: TRBJ2-7
v_call: TRBV4-3
cdr3_aa: CASSQVGRKLPEQYF

j_call: TRBJ2-7
v_call: TRBV30
cdr3_aa: CAWSVRRLAGSYEQYF

j_call: TRBJ2-1
v_call: TRBV7-2
cdr3_aa: CASSSIHLGVNNEQFF

j_call: TRBJ1-1
v_call: TRBV9
cdr3_aa: CASSVQLNTEAFF

j_call: TRBJ1-6
v_call: TRBV6-1
cdr3_aa: CASSEASQRGISPLHF

j_call: TRBJ1-3
v_call: TRBV6-5
cdr3_aa: CASDRGSSGNTIYF

j_call: TRBJ2-7
v_call: TRBV6-2/TRBV6-3
cdr3_aa: CASSYSKGSGSYEQYF

j_call: TRBJ2-5
v_call: TRBV28
cdr3_aa: CASSSPAGSETQYF

j_call: TRBJ2-1
v_call: TRBV18
cdr3_aa: CASSPGLAGGDEQFF

j_call: TRBJ2-3
v_call: TRBV4-3
cdr3_aa: CASSYRLAGGGGGTDTQYF

j_call: TRBJ2-1
v_call: TRBV6-2/TRBV6-3
cdr3_aa: CASSYIRTSGRYEQFF

j_call: TRBJ2-7
v_call: TRBV6-5
cdr3_aa: CASRDLNSGSYEQYF

j_call: TRBJ1-5
v_call: TRBV19
cdr3_aa: CASSGTAHSNQPQHF

j_call: TRBJ2-1
v_call: TRBV24-1
cdr3_aa: CATSDGTAVGYNEQFF

j_call: TRBJ2-3
v_call: TRBV7-3
cdr3_aa: CASSLGSSADTQYF

j_call: TRBJ2-7
v_call: TRBV5-1
cdr3_aa: CASSFSSGTNYEQYF

j_call: TRBJ1-1
v_call: TRBV7-3
cdr3_aa: CASSPSGAAGTEAFF

j_call: TRBJ1-1
v_call: TRBV28
cdr3_aa: CASSYTGQGVLTEAFF

j_call: TRBJ1-5
v_call: TRBV19
cdr3_aa: CASSTVDRAHQPQHF

j_call: TRBJ2-7
v_call: TRBV5-4
cdr3_aa: CASSLGTSGAEYEQYF

j_call: TRBJ1-4
v_call: TRBV18
cdr3_aa: CASSPGSTNEKLFF

j_call: TRBJ1-6
v_call: TRBV7-3
cdr3_aa: CASSLQGPGNSPLHF

j_call: TRBJ1-2
v_call: TRBV14
cdr3_aa: CASSATVLYGYTF

j_call: TRBJ2-1
v_call: TRBV18
cdr3_aa: CASSQAGTKGVNEQFF

j_call: TRBJ1-2
v_call: TRBV21-1
cdr3_aa: CASSKAGQGRGYTF

j_call: TRBJ2-3
v_call: TRBV11-3
cdr3_aa: CASSLGGLGTDTQYF

j_call: TRBJ2-7
v_call: TRBV5-1
cdr3_aa: CASSHPGQDRVRQYF

j_call: TRBJ1-1
v_call: TRBV19
cdr3_aa: CATHHRYMNTEAFF

j_call: TRBJ2-7
v_call: TRBV11-2
cdr3_aa: CASSLQREPYEQYF

j_call: TRBJ1-3
v_call: TRBV7-2
cdr3_aa: CASSARGTAGNTIYF

j_call: TRBJ1-5
v_call: TRBV7-3
cdr3_aa: CASSLTGNQPQHF

j_call: TRBJ1-5
v_call: TRBV10-1
cdr3_aa: CASSEYSSRVGNQPQHF